A single sample gave rise to the 24 T cell receptor beta chains below, sequenced in a study of blood T cell repertoires in COVID-19 (dated by TCRdb to about 2020). Library method: the immunoSEQ multiplex PCR assay. TCRdb obtained this table from immuneACCESS and retained in-frame rearrangements with V and J assigned. These tables miss some clones; where compared with another copy, unresolved V genes account for less than half of the shortfall, and the remainder is unexplained. Across this sample there are some 250,000 clones, with roughly 80% seen only once. The top ten clonotypes cover approximately 7.9% of the sample. The specimen was peripheral blood. These receptors all come from a woman of 80 years or more with acute or convalescent COVID-19.

The CDR3 DNA sequence: TGTGCCAGCAGTTTCCCTGGAGCGGGACCATCGGTGACCGGGGAGCTGTTTTTT. Translated, it gives CASSFPGAGPSVTGELFF. The chain joins TRBV6-2 or TRBV6-3 to TRBJ2-2; 7 bases agree with TRBD2. Trimming removed 4 bases from V and 5 bases from J; junction bases left unmatched: 16. CDR3 length: 18 residues. Germline CDR1 MNHEY, CDR2 SVGEGT.

The J gene is TRBJ1-1, the V gene TRBV29-1; D perhaps matches TRBD1 (6 bases). CDR1 and CDR2 from the germline V gene are SQVTM and ANQGSEA. Trimming removed 4 bases from V and 6 bases from J, with 24 bases in between. The CDR3 is 16 residues long. CDR3 nucleotides: TGCAGCGTTGGTAACTCTAGGGCAGGCAGGGGCTCTGAAGCTTTCTTT. This encodes CSVGNSRAGRGSEAFF.

The chain employs TRBV24-1 and TRBJ2-1; tentative D call: TRBD2 (6 bases). V lost 5 bases and J lost 6, with 19 bases in between. The CDR3 has 16 amino acids. Looked up from germline, CDR1 is KGHDR and CDR2 is SFDVKD. This CDR3 is CATSVGGLGSRNEQFF. CDR3 bases: TGTGCCACCAGTGTAGGAGGGCTGGGGAGTCGCAATGAGCAGTTCTTC.

This chain's CDR3 is CASSPIVPASEAFF. The CDR3, as DNA: TGTGCCAGCTCTCCGATTGTCCCTGCGTCAGAAGCTTTCTTT. The chain couples TRBV6-5 to TRBJ1-1; D remains ambiguous. In germline, CDR1 is MNHEY, CDR2 SVGAGI. The CDR3 covers 14 residues. Trimming cost V 8 bases and J 8 bases, with 21 bases left between them.

The chain recombines TRBV11-2 with TRBJ2-1; the match to TRBD2 covers 14 bases. CDR1 and CDR2 (germline): SGHAT, FQNNGV. The length of the CDR3 is 15 residues. V shed 5 bases, J shed 6 bases, and the junction held 3 bases outside the gene matches. As DNA, the CDR3 is TGTGCCAGCAGCACCGGGACTAGCGGGGGCAATGAGCAGTTCTTC. As protein: CASSTGTSGGNEQFF.

This rearrangement joins TRBV7-8 to TRBJ2-7; 10 bases are shared with TRBD2. The CDR3 is made up of 18 amino acids. J lost 3 bases, V lost 1 base, and 12 bases had no gene match. The germline gives CDR1 SGHVS, CDR2 FQNEAQ. CDR3 DNA: TGTGCCAGCAGCTTAGTCGGAGGCGGGACTAGCGTTCGCTACGAGCAGTACTTC. Translated: CASSLVGGGTSVRYEQYF.

The chain links TRBV24-1 to TRBJ2-2; D unresolved. The germline V gene has CDR1 KGHDR and CDR2 SFDVKD. This CDR3 is 14 amino acids long. V shed 6 bases and J shed 5 bases, with 12 bases lying between them. CDR3 nucleotides: TGTGCCACCAGTCCTTCCCTCGAGACCGGGGAGCTGTTTTTT. Translated, it gives CATSPSLETGELFF.

The chain employs TRBV20-1 and TRBJ1-2; no firm D call. The V gene's germline CDR1 is DFQATT and CDR2 SNEGSKA (reference sequence). Trimming cost V 3 bases and J 8 bases, with 13 bases left between them. The CDR3 runs to 12 residues. CDR3: CSASPREVGYTF. The CDR3 DNA reads as TGCAGTGCTAGTCCCCGGGAGGTGGGCTACACCTTC.

The count of this clone is one. The chain is built from TRBV18 and TRBJ2-7; the match to TRBD1 covers 8 bases. The CDR3 has 15 amino acids. With V trimmed by 2 bases and J by 6 bases, 9 bases remained unmatched. The germline V gene encodes CDR1 KGHSH and CDR2 LQKENI. CDR3 residues: CASSPETGVYGEQYF. CDR3 DNA sequence: TGTGCCAGCTCACCAGAGACAGGGGTCTACGGCGAGCAGTACTTC.

In its sample, this clone was seen once. The V and J genes are TRBV5-1 and TRBJ2-5; the match to TRBD2 covers 9 bases. CDR3 length: 16 residues. Germline V CDR1 and CDR2: SGHRS, YFSETQ. The J segment lost 5 bases and the V segment lost 4 bases, leaving 12 bases of the junction unmatched. CDR3 DNA: TGCGCCAGCAGCATAACCCCGGGACTAGCAGGGGAGACCCAGTACTTC. Amino acid sequence: CASSITPGLAGETQYF.

The chain carries TRBV5-6 and TRBJ2-3; TRBD1 matches at 7 bases. Germline lookup yields CDR1 SGHDT and CDR2 YYEEEE. With V trimmed by 4 bases and J by 2 bases, 4 bases remained unmatched. The CDR3 sequence is 14 residues long. CDR3 nucleotide sequence: TGTGCCAGCAGCACGGGACAGCACACAGATACGCAGTATTTT. This codes for CASSTGQHTDTQYF. The whole variable domain, filled in from reference TRBV5-6 and TRBJ2-3, reads DAGVTQSPTHLIKTRGQQVTLRCSPKSGHDTVSWYQQALGQGPQFIFQYYEEEERQRGNFPDRFSGHQFPNYSSELNVNALLLGDSALYLCASSTGQHTDTQYFGPGTRLTVL.

The chain has TRBV6-5 and TRBJ2-1, with D perhaps matching TRBD2 (5 bases). The germline V gene encodes CDR1 MNHEY and CDR2 SVGAGI. V was trimmed by 6 bases and J by 6 bases, leaving 12 bases between them. The CDR3 runs to 13 residues. CDR3 region: CASSPRGPNEQFF. The CDR3 coding sequence is TGTGCCAGCAGCCCAAGAGGGCCCAATGAGCAGTTCTTC.

The chain is built from TRBV28 and TRBJ2-7; 7 bases are a match to TRBD1. V was pared by 3 bases and J by 2 bases, with 7 bases of the junction left unmatched. CDR1 is MDHEN, CDR2 SYDVKM, per germline. The CDR3 is 15 amino acids. CDR3 bases: TGTGCCAGCAGTTTCACAGGGGCAGCTCCCTACGAGCAGTACTTC. Residues: CASSFTGAAPYEQYF.

The chain joins TRBV19 to TRBJ2-2, with 7 bases that match TRBD1. The trim removed 7 bases at V and 6 bases at J, leaving 8 bases unmatched. CDR1 is LNHDA, CDR2 SQIVND, per germline (reference sequence). The CDR3 covers 14 residues. CDR3 DNA sequence: TGTGCCAGTACCGAGACAGGGCCGCCCGGGGAGCTGTTTTTT. Translated: CASTETGPPGELFF.

As regards this clone: This sample includes further DNA sequences coding for the same CDR3. The chain combines TRBV20-1 with TRBJ2-7; D perhaps matches TRBD1 (6 bases). With 3 bases removed from V and 3 bases from J, the gap between germline ends came to 6 bases. Germline values: CDR1 DFQATT, CDR2 SNEGSKA (reference sequence). CDR3 size: 11 residues. CDR3 sequence: CSARTGYEQYF. The CDR3 coding sequence is TGCAGTGCTAGGACAGGCTACGAGCAGTACTTC.

The CDR3 region is CASSWTGYYGYTF. The CDR3 DNA follows: TGTGCCAGCAGTTGGACAGGGTACTATGGCTACACCTTC. The genes are TRBV27 and TRBJ1-2; TRBD1 matches 8 bases. The CDR3 runs to 13 residues. Germline values: CDR1 MNHEY, CDR2 SMNVEV (reference sequence). Germline trimming cut 4 bases from V and 3 bases from J; bases unmatched to any gene: 1.

The rearrangement uses TRBV28 and TRBJ1-2, with 7 bases that match TRBD1. This CDR3 is built from 14 residues. V gave up 6 bases and J gave up 4 bases; unmatched junction bases: 8. Germline V CDR1 and CDR2: MDHEN, SYDVKM. The CDR3 region is CASRGQQYTYGYTF. The CDR3 DNA is TGTGCCAGCAGGGGACAGCAATACACCTATGGCTACACCTTC.

The chain couples TRBV30 to TRBJ1-5; D ambiguous. V lost 2 bases and J 3 bases, leaving 8 bases between the germline ends. Germline V CDR1 and CDR2: GTSNPN, SVGIG (reference sequence). CDR3 size: 13 residues. The CDR3 DNA reads TGTGCCTGGAGTCGTAAACACAATCAGCCCCAGCATTTT. This encodes CAWSRKHNQPQHF. Using reference TRBV30 and TRBJ1-5 for the parts outside the CDR3, the full variable domain is SQTIHQWPATLVQPVGSPLSLECTVEGTSNPNLYWYRQAAGRGLQLLFYSVGIGQISSEVPQNLSASRPQDRQFILSSKKLLLSDSGFYLCAWSRKHNQPQHFGDGTRLSIL.

The V gene is TRBV10-2, the J gene TRBJ1-1, with 7 nucleotides matching TRBD1. This CDR3 spans 16 amino acids. Germline V gene sequence: CDR1 WSHSY, CDR2 SAAADI. J gave up 1 base and V 0 bases, and 5 bases lay outside the gene matches. The CDR3 DNA follows: TGCGCCAGCAGTGAGTCACACAGGGGCCGGAACACTGAAGCTTTCTTT. Residues: CASSESHRGRNTEAFF.

The chain couples TRBV19 to TRBJ2-2; 13 positions agree with TRBD2. Germline V gives CDR1 LNHDA, CDR2 SQIVND (reference sequence). Losses at the gene ends were 5 bases for V and 3 bases for J; bases not matched to a gene: 9. This CDR3 has 18 amino acids. In nucleotides, the CDR3 is TGTGCCAGTAGTGAAAGGACGGGACTAGCGGGGTACACCGGGGAGCTGTTTTTT. Residues: CASSERTGLAGYTGELFF.

The chain links TRBV14 to TRBJ1-1, with TRBD1 as a possible D gene (5 bases). Trimming removed 3 bases at V and 0 bases at J, with 8 bases between. CDR1 is SGHDN and CDR2 is FVKESK in the germline V gene. This CDR3 region has 14 residues. The CDR3 DNA reads as TGTGCCAGCAGCCATCTGACAGTGAACACTGAAGCTTTCTTT. Its protein product is CASSHLTVNTEAFF.

The rearrangement joins TRBV6-5 to TRBJ1-6, with 8 positions matching TRBD1. V lost 8 bases, J lost 7 bases, and 10 bases stayed unmatched. CDR1 is MNHEY, CDR2 SVGAGI, per germline. This CDR3 comprises 15 residues. The CDR3 DNA reads as TGTGCCAGCGTTCCCGTACAGGGGGGCAATTCACCCCTCCACTTT. Its protein product is CASVPVQGGNSPLHF.

The chain links TRBV6-5 to TRBJ1-1; D uncertain. CDR1 is MNHEY, CDR2 SVGAGI, per germline. Deletions cut 5 bases from V and 0 bases from J, with 7 bases between. The CDR3 consists of 13 residues. The CDR3 protein is CASSLDLNTEAFF. The CDR3, as DNA: TGTGCCAGCAGTCTCGACTTGAACACTGAAGCTTTCTTT.

This rearrangement joins TRBV6-5 to TRBJ1-2; weak D call: TRBD1 (6 bases). There are 13 residues in the CDR3. V lost 7 bases, J lost 7 bases, and 16 bases lay in between. The germline gives CDR1 MNHEY, CDR2 SVGAGI. The CDR3 DNA reads TGTGCCAGCAAGACAGGTGAAGTGGGTGGCTACACCTTC. Translation gives CASKTGEVGGYTF.